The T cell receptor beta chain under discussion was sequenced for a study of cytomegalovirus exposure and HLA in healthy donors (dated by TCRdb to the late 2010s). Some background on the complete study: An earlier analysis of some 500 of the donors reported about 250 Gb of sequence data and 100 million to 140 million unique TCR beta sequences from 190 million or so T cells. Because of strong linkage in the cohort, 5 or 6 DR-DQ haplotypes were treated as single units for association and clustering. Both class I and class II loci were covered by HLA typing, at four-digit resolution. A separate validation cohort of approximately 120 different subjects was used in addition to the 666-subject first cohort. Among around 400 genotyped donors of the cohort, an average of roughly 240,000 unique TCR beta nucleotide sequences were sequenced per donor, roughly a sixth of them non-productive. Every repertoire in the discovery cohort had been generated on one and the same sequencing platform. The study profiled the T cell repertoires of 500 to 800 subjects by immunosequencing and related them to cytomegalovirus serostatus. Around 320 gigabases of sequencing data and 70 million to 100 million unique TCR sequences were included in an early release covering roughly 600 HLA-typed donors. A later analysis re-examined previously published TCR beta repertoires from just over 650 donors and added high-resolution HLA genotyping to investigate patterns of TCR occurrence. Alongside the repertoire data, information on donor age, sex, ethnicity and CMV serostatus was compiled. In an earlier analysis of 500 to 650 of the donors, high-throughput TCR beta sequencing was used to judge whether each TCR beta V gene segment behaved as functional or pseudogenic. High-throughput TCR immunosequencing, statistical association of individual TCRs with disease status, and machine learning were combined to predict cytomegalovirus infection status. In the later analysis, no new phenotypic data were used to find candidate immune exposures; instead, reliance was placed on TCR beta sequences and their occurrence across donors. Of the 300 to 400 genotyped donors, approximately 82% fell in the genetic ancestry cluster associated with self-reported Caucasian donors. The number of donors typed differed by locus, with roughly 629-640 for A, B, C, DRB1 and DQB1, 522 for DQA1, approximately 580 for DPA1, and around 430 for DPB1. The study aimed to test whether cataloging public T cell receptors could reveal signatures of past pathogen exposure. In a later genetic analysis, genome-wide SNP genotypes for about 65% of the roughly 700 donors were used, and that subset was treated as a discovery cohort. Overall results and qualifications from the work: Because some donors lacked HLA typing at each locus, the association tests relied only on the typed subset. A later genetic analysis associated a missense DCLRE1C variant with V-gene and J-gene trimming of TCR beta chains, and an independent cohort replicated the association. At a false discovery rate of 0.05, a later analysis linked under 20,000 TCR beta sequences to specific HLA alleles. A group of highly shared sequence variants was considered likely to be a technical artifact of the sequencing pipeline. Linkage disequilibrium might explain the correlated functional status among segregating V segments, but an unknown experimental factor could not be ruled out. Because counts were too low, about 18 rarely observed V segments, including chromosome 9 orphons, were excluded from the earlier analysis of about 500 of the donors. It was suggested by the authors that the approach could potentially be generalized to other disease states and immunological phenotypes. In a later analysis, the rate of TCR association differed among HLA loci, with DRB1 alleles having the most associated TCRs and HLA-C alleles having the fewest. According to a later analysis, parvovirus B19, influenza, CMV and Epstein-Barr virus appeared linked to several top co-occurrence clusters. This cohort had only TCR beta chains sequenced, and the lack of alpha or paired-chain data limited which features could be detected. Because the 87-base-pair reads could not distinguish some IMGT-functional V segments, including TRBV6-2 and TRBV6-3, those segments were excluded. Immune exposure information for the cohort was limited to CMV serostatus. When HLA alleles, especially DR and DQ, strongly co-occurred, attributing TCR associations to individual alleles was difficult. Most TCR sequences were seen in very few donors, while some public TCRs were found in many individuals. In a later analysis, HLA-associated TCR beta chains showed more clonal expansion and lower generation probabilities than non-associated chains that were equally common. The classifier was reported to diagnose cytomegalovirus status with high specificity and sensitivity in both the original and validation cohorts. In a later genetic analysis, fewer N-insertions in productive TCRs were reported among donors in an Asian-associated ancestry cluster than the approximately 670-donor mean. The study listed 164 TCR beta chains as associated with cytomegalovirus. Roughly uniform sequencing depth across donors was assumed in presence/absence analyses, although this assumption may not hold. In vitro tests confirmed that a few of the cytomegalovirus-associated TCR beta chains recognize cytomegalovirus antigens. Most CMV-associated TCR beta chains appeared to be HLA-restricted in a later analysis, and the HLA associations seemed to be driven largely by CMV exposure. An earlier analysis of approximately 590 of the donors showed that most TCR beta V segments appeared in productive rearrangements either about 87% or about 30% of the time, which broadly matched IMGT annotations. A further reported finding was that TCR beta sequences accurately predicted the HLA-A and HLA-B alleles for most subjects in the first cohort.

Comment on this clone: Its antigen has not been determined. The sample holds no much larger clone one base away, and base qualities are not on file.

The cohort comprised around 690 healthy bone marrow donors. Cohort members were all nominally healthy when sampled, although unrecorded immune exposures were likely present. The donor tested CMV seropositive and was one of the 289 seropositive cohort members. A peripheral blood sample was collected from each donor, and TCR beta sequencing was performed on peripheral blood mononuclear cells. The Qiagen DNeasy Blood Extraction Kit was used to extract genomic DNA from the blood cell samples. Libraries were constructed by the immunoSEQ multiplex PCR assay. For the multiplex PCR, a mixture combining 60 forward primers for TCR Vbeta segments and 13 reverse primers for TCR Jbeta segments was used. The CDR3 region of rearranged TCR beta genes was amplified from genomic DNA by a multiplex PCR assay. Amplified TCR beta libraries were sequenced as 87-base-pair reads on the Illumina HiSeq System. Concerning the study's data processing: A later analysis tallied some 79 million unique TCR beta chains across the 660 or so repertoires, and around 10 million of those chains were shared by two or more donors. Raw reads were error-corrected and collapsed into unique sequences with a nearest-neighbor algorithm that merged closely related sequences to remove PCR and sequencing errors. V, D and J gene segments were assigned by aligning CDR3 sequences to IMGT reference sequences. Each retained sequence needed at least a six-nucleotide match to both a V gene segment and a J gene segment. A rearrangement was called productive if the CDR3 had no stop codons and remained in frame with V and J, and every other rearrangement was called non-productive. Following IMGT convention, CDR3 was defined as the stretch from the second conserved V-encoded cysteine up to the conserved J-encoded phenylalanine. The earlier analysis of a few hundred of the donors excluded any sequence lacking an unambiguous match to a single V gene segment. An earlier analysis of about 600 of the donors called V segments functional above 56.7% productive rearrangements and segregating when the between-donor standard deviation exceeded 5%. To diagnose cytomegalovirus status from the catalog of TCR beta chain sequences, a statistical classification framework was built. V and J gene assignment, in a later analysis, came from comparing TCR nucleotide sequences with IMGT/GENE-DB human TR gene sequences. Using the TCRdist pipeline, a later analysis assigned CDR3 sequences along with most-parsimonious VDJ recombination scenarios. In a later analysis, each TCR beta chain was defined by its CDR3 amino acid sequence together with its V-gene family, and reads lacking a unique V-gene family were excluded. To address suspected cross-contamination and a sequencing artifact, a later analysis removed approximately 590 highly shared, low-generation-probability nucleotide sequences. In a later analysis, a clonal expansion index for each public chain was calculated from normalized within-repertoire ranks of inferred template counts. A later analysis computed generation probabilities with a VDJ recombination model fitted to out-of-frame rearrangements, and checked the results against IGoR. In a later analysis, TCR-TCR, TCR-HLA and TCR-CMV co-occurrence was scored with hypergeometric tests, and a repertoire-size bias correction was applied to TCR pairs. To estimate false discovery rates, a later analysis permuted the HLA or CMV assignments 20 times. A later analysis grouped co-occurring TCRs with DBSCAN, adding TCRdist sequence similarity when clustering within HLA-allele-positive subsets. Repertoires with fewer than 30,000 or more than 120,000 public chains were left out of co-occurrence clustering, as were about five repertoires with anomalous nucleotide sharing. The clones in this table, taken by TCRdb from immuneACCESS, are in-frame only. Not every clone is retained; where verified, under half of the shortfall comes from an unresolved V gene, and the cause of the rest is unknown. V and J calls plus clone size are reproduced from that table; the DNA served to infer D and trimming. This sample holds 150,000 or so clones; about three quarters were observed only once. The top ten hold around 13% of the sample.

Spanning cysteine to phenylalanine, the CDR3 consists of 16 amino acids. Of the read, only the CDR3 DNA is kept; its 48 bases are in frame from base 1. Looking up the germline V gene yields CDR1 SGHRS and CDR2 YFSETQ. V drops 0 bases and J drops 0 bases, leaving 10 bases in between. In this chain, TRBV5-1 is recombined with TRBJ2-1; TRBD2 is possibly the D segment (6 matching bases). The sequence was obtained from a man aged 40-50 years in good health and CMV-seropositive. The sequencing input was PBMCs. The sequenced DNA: TGCGCCAGCAGCTTGGTGGCGGGGTACTCCTACAATGAGCAGTTCTTC. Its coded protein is CASSLVAGYSYNEQFF.